The entry that follows covers one TCR beta chain sequence. The data stem from a study of blood T cell repertoires in COVID-19. Background on the study: Samples of COVID-19 (acute and convalescent) were obtained from the United States, Italy and Spain.

V dropped 0 bases and J dropped 1 base, with 15 bases sitting between them. From germline, CDR1 is LGHDT and CDR2 YNNKEL (reference sequence). This CDR3 is 17 amino acids long. In the original workflow: How many nucleated cells were present was estimated from reference gene primer amplification. Clones were read by immunoSEQ multiplex PCR, and TCRdb kept only the in-frame ones, dropping some. V, J and clone size derive from that table, while D and trimming were established from the DNA sequence. The sample has 160,000 or so clones; over 85% are singletons. Source material: peripheral blood. This receptor was obtained from a woman aged 55-69 years with COVID-19, enrolled during active disease. This chain joins TRBV3-1 (or the pseudogene TRBV3-2) and TRBJ1-2, with D maybe TRBD1 (5 bases). The CDR3 loop reads CASSQDLQGFRNYGYTF. The CDR3 DNA reads as TGTGCCAGCAGCCAAGACCTTCAGGGATTCCGTAACTATGGCTACACCTTC.